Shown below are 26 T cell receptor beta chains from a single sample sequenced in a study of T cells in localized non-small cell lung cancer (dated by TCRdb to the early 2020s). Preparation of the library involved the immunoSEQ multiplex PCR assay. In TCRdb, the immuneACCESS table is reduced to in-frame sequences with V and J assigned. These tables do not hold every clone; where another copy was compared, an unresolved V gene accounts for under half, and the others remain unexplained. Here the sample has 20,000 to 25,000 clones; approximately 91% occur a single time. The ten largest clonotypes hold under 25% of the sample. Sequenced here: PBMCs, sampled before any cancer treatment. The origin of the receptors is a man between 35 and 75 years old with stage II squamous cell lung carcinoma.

This chain's CDR3 is CASSVDPGLAGSTDTQYF. The CDR3 nucleotides are TGTGCCAGCAGCGTAGACCCGGGACTAGCGGGAAGCACAGATACGCAGTATTTT. This rearrangement joins TRBV9 to TRBJ2-3; 13 bases are shared with TRBD2. Germline V CDR1 and CDR2: SGDLS, YYNGEE. J was trimmed by 0 bases and V by 0 bases; bases with no gene match: 4. This CDR3 is built from 18 residues.

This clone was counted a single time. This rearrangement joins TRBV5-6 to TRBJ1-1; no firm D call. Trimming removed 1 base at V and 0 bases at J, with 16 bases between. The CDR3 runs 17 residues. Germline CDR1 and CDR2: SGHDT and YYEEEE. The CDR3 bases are TGTGCCAGCAGCTTGTTTTCTTTTGACAACCTGAACACTGAAGCTTTCTTT. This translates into CASSLFSFDNLNTEAFF.

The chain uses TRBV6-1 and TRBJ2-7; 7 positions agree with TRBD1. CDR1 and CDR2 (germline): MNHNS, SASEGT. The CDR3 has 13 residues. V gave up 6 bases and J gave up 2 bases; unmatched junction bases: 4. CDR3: CASRKGAAYEQYF. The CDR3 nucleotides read TGTGCCAGCAGGAAGGGGGCGGCCTACGAGCAGTACTTC.

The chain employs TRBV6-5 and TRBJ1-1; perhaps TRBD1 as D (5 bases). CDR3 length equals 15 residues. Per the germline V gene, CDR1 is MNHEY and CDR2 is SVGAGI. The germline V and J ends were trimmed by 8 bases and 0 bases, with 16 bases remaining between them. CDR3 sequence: CASRGGPGMNTEAFF. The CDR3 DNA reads TGTGCCAGCCGAGGAGGGCCAGGGATGAACACTGAAGCTTTCTTT.

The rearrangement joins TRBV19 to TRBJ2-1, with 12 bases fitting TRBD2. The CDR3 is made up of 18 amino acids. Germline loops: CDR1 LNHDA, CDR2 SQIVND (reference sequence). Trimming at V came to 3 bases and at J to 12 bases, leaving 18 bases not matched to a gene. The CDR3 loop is CASSISLAGGGSGYGQFF. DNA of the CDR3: TGTGCCAGTAGTATCAGTCTAGCGGGAGGGGGTTCTGGTTACGGGCAGTTCTTC.

DNA for the CDR3: TGTGCCAGCACCAGCGGGAGGGAATACGAGCAGTACTTC. This codes for CASTSGREYEQYF. The gene calls are TRBV28 and TRBJ2-7; 10 nucleotides match TRBD2. V lost 7 bases and J lost 4; bases outside the gene matches: 4. In germline, CDR1 is MDHEN, CDR2 SYDVKM. The CDR3 is 13 amino acids.

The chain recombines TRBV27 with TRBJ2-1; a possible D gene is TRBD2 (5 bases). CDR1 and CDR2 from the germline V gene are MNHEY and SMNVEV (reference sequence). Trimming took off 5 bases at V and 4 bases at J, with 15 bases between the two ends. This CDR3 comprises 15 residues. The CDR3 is CASSPDLGAYNEQFF. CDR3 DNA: TGTGCCAGCAGTCCGGACTTGGGAGCATACAATGAGCAGTTCTTC.

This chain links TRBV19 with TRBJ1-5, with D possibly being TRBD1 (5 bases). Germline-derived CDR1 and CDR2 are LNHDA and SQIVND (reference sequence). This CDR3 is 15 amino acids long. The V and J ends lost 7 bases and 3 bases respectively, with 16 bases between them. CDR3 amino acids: CASIGGVLVNQPQHF. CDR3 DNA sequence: TGTGCCAGTATCGGAGGGGTTTTGGTCAATCAGCCCCAGCATTTT. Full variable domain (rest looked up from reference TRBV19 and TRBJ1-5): DGGITQSPKYLFRKEGQNVTLSCEQNLNHDAMYWYRQDPGQGLRLIYYSQIVNDFQKGDIAEGYSVSREKKESFPLTVTSAQKNPTAFYLCASIGGVLVNQPQHFGDGTRLSIL.

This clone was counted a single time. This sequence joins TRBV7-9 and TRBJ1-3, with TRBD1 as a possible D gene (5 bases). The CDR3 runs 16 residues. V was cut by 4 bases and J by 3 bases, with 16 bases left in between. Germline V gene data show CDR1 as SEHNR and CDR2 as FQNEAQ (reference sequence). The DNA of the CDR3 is TGTGCCAGCAGCTCTCGGGGGTTAACGGGTGGAAACACCATATATTTT. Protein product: CASSSRGLTGGNTIYF.

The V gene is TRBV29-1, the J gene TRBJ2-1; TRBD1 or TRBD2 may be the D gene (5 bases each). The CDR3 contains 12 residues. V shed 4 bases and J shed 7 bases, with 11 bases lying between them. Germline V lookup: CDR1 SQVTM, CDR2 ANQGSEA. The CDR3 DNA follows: TGCAGCGTTGCAGGGACGGATAATGAGCAGTTCTTC. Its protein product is CSVAGTDNEQFF.

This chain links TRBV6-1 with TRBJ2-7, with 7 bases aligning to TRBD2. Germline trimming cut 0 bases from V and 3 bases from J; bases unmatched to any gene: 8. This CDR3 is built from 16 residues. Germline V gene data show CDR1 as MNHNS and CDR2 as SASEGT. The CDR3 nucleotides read TGTGCCAGCAGTGAAGCCGGCGGAGCGGGAAACTACGAGCAGTACTTC. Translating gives CASSEAGGAGNYEQYF.

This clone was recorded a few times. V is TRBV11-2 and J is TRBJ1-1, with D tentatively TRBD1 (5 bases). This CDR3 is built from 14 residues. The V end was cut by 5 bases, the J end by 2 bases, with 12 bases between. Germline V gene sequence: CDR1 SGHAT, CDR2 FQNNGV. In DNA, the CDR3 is TGTGCCAGCAGCCAACCGGGACGAAACACTGAAGCTTTCTTT. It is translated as CASSQPGRNTEAFF.

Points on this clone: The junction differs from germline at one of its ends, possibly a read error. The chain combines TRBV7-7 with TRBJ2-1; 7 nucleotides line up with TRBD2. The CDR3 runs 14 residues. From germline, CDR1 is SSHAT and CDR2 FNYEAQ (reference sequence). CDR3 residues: CASSPARAGGEQFF. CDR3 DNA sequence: TGTGCTAGCAGCCCCGCTAGGGCCGGGGGGGAGCAGTTCTTC.

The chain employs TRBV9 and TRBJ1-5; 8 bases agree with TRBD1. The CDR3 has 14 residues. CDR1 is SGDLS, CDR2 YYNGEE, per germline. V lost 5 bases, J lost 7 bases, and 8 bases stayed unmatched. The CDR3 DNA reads TGTGCCAGCAGTCCAGGGGGCGCATACCAGCCCCAGCATTTT. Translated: CASSPGGAYQPQHF.

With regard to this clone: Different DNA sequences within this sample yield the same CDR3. CDR3 DNA: TGTGCCAGCAGCTTAACGGGACAGAACACTGAAGCTTTCTTT. Protein product: CASSLTGQNTEAFF. The rearrangement uses TRBV7-3 and TRBJ1-1; D possibly corresponds to TRBD1 (6 bases). The CDR3 consists of 14 residues. Germline assignment: CDR1 SGHTA and CDR2 FQGTGA. V was cut by 0 bases and J by 1 base, with 6 bases left in between.

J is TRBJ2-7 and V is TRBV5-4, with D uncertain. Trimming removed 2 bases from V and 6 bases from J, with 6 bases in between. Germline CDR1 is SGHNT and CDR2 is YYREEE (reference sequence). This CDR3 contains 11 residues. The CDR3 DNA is TGTGCCAGCAGCTTCGGTCGCGAGCAGTACTTC. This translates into CASSFGREQYF.

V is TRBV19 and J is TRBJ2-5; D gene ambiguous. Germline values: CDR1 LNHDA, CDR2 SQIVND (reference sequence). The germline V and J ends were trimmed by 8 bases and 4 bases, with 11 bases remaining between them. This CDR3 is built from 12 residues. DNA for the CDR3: TGTGCCAGTGGTCCCACCGGAGAGACCCAGTACTTC. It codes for CASGPTGETQYF.

This CDR3 is CASSSRDRGSNEQFF. The CDR3 DNA reads TGTGCCAGCAGTTCCCGGGACAGGGGATCCAATGAGCAGTTCTTC. J is TRBJ2-1 and V is TRBV6-1; 10 nucleotides match TRBD1. Germline assignment: CDR1 MNHNS and CDR2 SASEGT. This CDR3 is 15 amino acids long. Losses at the gene ends were 5 bases for V and 6 bases for J; bases not matched to a gene: 7.

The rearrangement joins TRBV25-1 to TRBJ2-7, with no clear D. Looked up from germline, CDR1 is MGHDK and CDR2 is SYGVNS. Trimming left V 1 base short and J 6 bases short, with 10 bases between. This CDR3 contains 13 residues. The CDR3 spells CASSELNPPEQYF. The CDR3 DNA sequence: TGTGCCAGCAGTGAATTGAATCCCCCCGAGCAGTACTTC.

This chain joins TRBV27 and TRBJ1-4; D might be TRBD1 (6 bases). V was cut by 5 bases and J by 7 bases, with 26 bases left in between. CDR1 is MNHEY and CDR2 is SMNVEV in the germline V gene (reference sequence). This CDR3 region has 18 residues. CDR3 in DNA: TGTGCCAGCAGTCACCCGTCCGGGACACTCATAGCGGGTGAAAAACTGTTTTTT. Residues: CASSHPSGTLIAGEKLFF.

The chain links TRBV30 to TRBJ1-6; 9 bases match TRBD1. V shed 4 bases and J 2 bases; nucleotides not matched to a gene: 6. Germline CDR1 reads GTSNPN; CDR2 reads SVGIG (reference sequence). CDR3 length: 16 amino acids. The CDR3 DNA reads TGTGCCTGGACCAAGGACAGGGGCCCCTATAATTCACCCCTCCACTTT. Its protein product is CAWTKDRGPYNSPLHF.

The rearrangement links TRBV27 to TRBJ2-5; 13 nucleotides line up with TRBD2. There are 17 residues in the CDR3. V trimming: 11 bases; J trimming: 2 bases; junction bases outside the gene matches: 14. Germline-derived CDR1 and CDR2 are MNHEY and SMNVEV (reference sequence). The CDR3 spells CAPPRTSGGGKQETQYF. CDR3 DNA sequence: TGTGCCCCGCCCAGGACTAGCGGGGGAGGTAAGCAAGAGACCCAGTACTTC.

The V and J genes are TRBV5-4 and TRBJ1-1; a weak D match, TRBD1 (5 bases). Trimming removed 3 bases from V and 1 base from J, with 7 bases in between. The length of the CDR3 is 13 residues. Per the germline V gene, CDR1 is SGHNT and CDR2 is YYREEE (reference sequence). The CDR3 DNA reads TGTGCCAGCAGCTCAGGGTGGAACACTGAAGCTTTCTTT. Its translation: CASSSGWNTEAFF.

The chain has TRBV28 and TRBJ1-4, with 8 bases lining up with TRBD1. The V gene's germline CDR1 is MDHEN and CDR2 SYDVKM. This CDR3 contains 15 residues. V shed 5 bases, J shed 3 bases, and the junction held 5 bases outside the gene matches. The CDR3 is CASSPQGAANEKLFF. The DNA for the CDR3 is TGTGCCAGCAGTCCCCAGGGGGCTGCTAATGAAAAACTGTTTTTT.

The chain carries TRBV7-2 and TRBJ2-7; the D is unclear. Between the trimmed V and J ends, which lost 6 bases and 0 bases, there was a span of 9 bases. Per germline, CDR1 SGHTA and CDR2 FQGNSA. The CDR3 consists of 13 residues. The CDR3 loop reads CASSKQSSYEQYF. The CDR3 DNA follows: TGTGCCAGCAGTAAACAGAGCTCCTACGAGCAGTACTTC.

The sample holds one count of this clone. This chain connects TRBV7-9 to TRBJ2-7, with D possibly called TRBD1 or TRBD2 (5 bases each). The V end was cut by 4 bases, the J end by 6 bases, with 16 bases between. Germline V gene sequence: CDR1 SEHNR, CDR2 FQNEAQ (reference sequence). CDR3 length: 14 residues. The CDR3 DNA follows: TGTGCCAGCAGCTCCGGGACCCCCCCGATCGAGCAGTACTTC. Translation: CASSSGTPPIEQYF.